Listed below are T cell receptor beta chains from one sample, sequenced in a study of Graves' ophthalmopathy and Graves' hyperthyroidism. TCRdb itself ran the multiplex PCR reads through MiXCR, one entry per CDR3 protein. The sample lists a few hundred thousand distinct CDR3 sequences; approximately 18% were seen once. The specimen was peripheral blood. Receptors were obtained from an adult woman with stable Graves' hyperthyroidism. The CDR3 runs from the conserved cysteine through the conserved F or W. Each record gives: V gene, clone size, D gene, J gene, CDR3 DNA, CDR3 protein. A D gene is named only where the DNA matches it firmly. Expanded clones get a size class; other rows say once, few or many, or leave the size out.

>TRBV28|many|NA|TRBJ2-7
TGTGCCAGCACCTATTCGGCGGGTAGCGGTACCTCTAACTACGAGCAGTACTTC
CASTYSAGSGTSNYEQYF
>TRBV30|NA|NA|TRBJ1-2
TGTGCCTGGAGTGTAGGGCAGGCGTACACCTTC
CAWSVGQAYTF
>TRBV20-1|NA|NA|TRBJ2-4
TGCAGTGCTGGACTACAGGGATTAGCCAAAAACATTCAGTACTTC
CSAGLQGLAKNIQYF
>TRBV10-3|many|NA|TRBJ2-7
TGTGCCATCAGAAACAGGAGGCCCTACGAGCAGTACTTC
CAIRNRRPYEQYF
>TRBV6-5|many|TRBD1|TRBJ1-3
TGTGCCAGCAGTCGGACAGGGGACAGAAACACCATATATTTT
CASSRTGDRNTIYF
>TRBV12-3/TRBV12-4|many|TRBD1|TRBJ2-5
TGTGCCAGCAGGGGCCGGGACAGAAATTCGGGGACCCAGTACTTC
CASRGRDRNSGTQYF
>TRBV12-3/TRBV12-4|many|NA|TRBJ2-7
TGTGCCAGCAGTTACCGCTTGCTATTGAGTTGGGGCTCCTACGAGCAGTACTTC
CASSYRLLLSWGSYEQYF
>TRBV6-1|many|NA|TRBJ2-5
TGTGCCAGCAGTCATGGGGAAGAGACCCAGTACTTC
CASSHGEETQYF
>TRBV18|many|TRBD1|TRBJ1-1
TGTGCCAGCTCACCAGCGACAGGGGGCGGGTACACTGAAGCTTTCTTT
CASSPATGGGYTEAFF
>TRBV6-1|NA|TRBD2|TRBJ2-7
TGTGCCACCACTGGGACTAGCGGGATGTACGAGCAGTACTTC
CATTGTSGMYEQYF
>TRBV6-5|many|NA|TRBJ1-1
TGTGCCAGCAGTTATCCAGGGAGGGCCACTGAAGCTTTCTTT
CASSYPGRATEAFF
>TRBV6-5|NA|NA|TRBJ1-1
TGTGCCAGCAGTTCGCCTTACTCCCAAGGGAACACTGAAGCTTTCTTT
CASSSPYSQGNTEAFF
>TRBV9|few|NA|TRBJ2-7
TGTGCCAGCAGCGTAGGTGGGGTGGGGTACGAGCAGTACTTC
CASSVGGVGYEQYF
>TRBV12-3/TRBV12-4|few|NA|TRBJ2-5
TGTGCCAGCAGTTTGTACCTCCAAGAGACCCAGTACTTC
CASSLYLQETQYF
>TRBV4-2|few|NA|TRBJ1-1
TGTGCCAGCAGCCAAGATCTATGGGCCATGAACACTGAAGCTTTCTTT
CASSQDLWAMNTEAFF
>TRBV18|few|NA|TRBJ1-5
TGTGCCAGCTCACCGAACCGCCGGCTATATAGCAATCAGCCCCAGCATTTT
CASSPNRRLYSNQPQHF
>TRBV12-3/TRBV12-4|NA|TRBD1|TRBJ1-2
TGTGCCAGCAGTTTTTCGTTGAGGGGGCTGGGCGGCTACACCTTC
CASSFSLRGLGGYTF
>TRBV14|many|NA|TRBJ1-1
TGTGCCAGCAGCCAAGATCGCACGAACACTGAAGCTTTCTTT
CASSQDRTNTEAFF
>TRBV28|NA|TRBD1|TRBJ2-7
TGTGCCAGCAGTCCAACGGGACAGCCCTACGAGCAGTACTTC
CASSPTGQPYEQYF
>TRBV5-5|many|NA|TRBJ1-2
TGTGCCAGCAGCTTGAGAGTTCCCTATGGCTACACCTTC
CASSLRVPYGYTF
>TRBV19|many|NA|TRBJ1-1
TGTGCCAGTAGTATGTCTGGGGTTACTGAAGCTTTCTTT
CASSMSGVTEAFF
>TRBV7-9|many|NA|TRBJ2-5
TGTGCCAGCAGCCATCTCGACGGAGACCAAGAGACCCAGTACTTC
CASSHLDGDQETQYF
>TRBV12-3/TRBV12-4|once|TRBD1|TRBJ1-2
TGTGCCAGCAGTCTGACACAGGGGGCGCCCTATGGCTACACCTTC
CASSLTQGAPYGYTF
>TRBV20-1|many|NA|TRBJ1-1
TGCAGTGCTCCGAAACAGGGACGGGACACTGAAGCTTTCTTT
CSAPKQGRDTEAFF